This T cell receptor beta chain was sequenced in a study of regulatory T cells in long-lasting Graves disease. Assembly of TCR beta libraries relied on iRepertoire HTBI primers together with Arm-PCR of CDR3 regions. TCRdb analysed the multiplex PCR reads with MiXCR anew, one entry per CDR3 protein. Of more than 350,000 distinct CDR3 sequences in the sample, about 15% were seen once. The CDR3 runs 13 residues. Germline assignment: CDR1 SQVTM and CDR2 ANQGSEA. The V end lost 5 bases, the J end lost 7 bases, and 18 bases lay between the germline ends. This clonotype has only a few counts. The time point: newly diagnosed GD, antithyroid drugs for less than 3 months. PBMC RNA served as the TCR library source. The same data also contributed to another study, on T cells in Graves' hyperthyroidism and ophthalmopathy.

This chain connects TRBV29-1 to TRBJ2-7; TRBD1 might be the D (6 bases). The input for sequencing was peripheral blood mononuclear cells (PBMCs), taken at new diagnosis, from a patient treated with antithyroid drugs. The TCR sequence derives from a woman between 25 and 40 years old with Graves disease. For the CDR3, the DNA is TGCAGCGTTCGGCCCAGGACAGAGGGGGAGCAGTACTTC. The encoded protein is CSVRPRTEGEQYF.